These 14 T cell receptor beta chains originate from one sample sequenced in a study of T cell changes during pregnancy in multiple sclerosis. TCRdb's table, derived via immunoSEQ multiplex PCR, lists solely in-frame clones and lacks some. The data show about 73,000 clones, with roughly nine tenths seen just once and 2% to 2.5% held by the top ten. Sequences were derived from peripheral blood, sampled in the second trimester of pregnancy. The receptors here all came from a female donor in good health, enrolled as a control in a pregnancy study.

This clone was counted a single time. The chain couples TRBV5-1 to TRBJ2-1; possible D gene TRBD2, 5 bases. The CDR3 runs 13 residues. Germline V gene sequence: CDR1 SGHRS, CDR2 YFSETQ. The V end was cut by 3 bases, the J end by 6 bases, with 10 bases between. CDR3 region: CASSSNLANEQFF. The CDR3 bases are TGCGCCAGCAGCTCAAACCTAGCCAATGAGCAGTTCTTC.

This chain connects TRBV27 to TRBJ1-6; the D is unclear. This CDR3 has 17 amino acids. V dropped 3 bases and J dropped 8 bases, with 20 bases sitting between them. From germline, CDR1 is MNHEY and CDR2 SMNVEV (reference sequence). In DNA form, the CDR3 reads TGTGCCAGCAGTTTTCGACATTCGGTTTCTGGTTATTCACCCCTCCACTTT. Translation gives CASSFRHSVSGYSPLHF.

Note on this clone: One end of the junction varies from germline; a read error may be responsible. V gene TRBV7-7 combines with J gene TRBJ2-5, with D possibly matching TRBD1 (5 bases). This CDR3 contains 13 residues. CDR1 and CDR2 (germline): SSHAT, FNYEAQ (reference sequence). As DNA, the CDR3 is TGTGCTAGCAGCTTGCGGACAAAAGAGACCCAGTACTTC. Protein product: CASSLRTKETQYF.

The chain links TRBV7-2 to TRBJ2-2; no clear D gene. Germline CDR1 is SGHTA and CDR2 is FQGNSA. Trimming pared 8 bases from V and 3 bases from J, leaving 10 bases between. The CDR3 spans 13 residues. CDR3: CASRQVDTGELFF. CDR3 nucleotide sequence: TGTGCCAGCCGGCAGGTGGACACCGGGGAGCTGTTTTTT.

The chain uses TRBV5-4 and TRBJ1-4, with a weak D call TRBD1 (6 bases). The CDR3 contains 17 residues. CDR1 and CDR2 (germline): SGHNT, YYREEE (reference sequence). Between the trimmed V and J ends, which lost 0 bases and 3 bases, there was a span of 15 bases. The DNA for the CDR3 is TGTGCCAGCAGCTTGGCTGGGGGGGGCAGGGCTAATGAAAAACTGTTTTTT. Its translation is CASSLAGGGRANEKLFF.

This rearrangement joins TRBV7-8 to TRBJ1-1, with D possibly TRBD1 on 6 matching bases. The CDR3 contains 12 residues. Germline CDR1 and CDR2: SGHVS and FQNEAQ. The V end was cut by 4 bases, the J end by 9 bases, with 12 bases between. The CDR3 is CASSSGGAKAFF. The CDR3 bases are TGTGCCAGCAGCTCGGGGGGGGCTAAAGCTTTCTTT.

The chain links TRBV6-5 to TRBJ2-6; D uncertain. Trimming took 7 bases from V and 0 from J, leaving 10 bases between them. This CDR3 contains 15 residues. CDR1 is MNHEY and CDR2 is SVGAGI in the germline V gene. CDR3 DNA: TGTGCCAGCATGGGCCTTAACTCTGGGGCCAACGTCCTGACTTTC. Residues: CASMGLNSGANVLTF.

V is TRBV19 and J is TRBJ1-5, with D perhaps matching TRBD1 (5 bases). This CDR3 is built from 15 residues. Trimming shortened V by 5 bases and J by 0 bases, and 11 bases separated the two germline ends. Germline V CDR1 and CDR2: LNHDA, SQIVND (reference sequence). The CDR3 nucleotides read TGTGCCAGTAGTGCCAGGGCCTATAGCAATCAGCCCCAGCATTTT. Translation gives CASSARAYSNQPQHF.

The rearrangement links TRBV19 to TRBJ1-3; D not certain. The germline V and J ends were trimmed by 5 bases and 7 bases, with 15 bases remaining between them. The V gene's germline CDR1 is LNHDA and CDR2 SQIVND (reference sequence). The CDR3 contains 14 residues. The DNA of the CDR3 is TGTGCCAGTAGTGTCTCGCCGGACTCGAACACCATATATTTT. The encoded protein is CASSVSPDSNTIYF.

CDR3 DNA sequence: TGTGCCAGCTCAGGGACAGGGCAAAATCAGCCCCAGCATTTT. Translated, it gives CASSGTGQNQPQHF. The chain couples TRBV18 to TRBJ1-5; 9 positions agree with TRBD1. Germline CDR1 KGHSH, CDR2 LQKENI. The V gene end was trimmed by 5 bases and the J gene end by 4 bases; junction bases not matched to a gene: 3. This CDR3 contains 14 residues.

The chain is built from TRBV18 and TRBJ1-2; 8 nucleotides agree with TRBD1. Trimming at V came to 6 bases and at J to 10 bases, leaving 7 bases not matched to a gene. Germline loops: CDR1 KGHSH, CDR2 LQKENI. This CDR3 has 12 residues. CDR3 region: CASSQTGEYYTF. The CDR3 DNA sequence: TGTGCCAGCTCCCAGACAGGGGAGTACTACACCTTC.

The genes are TRBV5-1 and TRBJ2-7; 7 bases map to TRBD1. V was pared by 3 bases and J by 0 bases, with 3 bases of the junction left unmatched. The germline V gene has CDR1 SGHRS and CDR2 YFSETQ. The CDR3 is 14 residues long. CDR3 protein: CASSWDSFSYEQYF. In nucleotides, the CDR3 is TGCGCCAGCAGCTGGGACAGCTTCTCCTACGAGCAGTACTTC.

V gene TRBV11-2 combines with J gene TRBJ2-5; TRBD1 might be the D (5 bases). Germline V gene lookup returns CDR1 SGHAT and CDR2 FQNNGV. This CDR3 spans 14 amino acids. V was trimmed by 2 bases and J by 5 bases, leaving 12 bases between them. CDR3 loop: CASSLSIGVETQYF. Written as DNA, the CDR3 is TGTGCCAGCAGCTTATCAATAGGGGTGGAGACCCAGTACTTC.

The J gene is TRBJ2-3, the V gene TRBV11-1; TRBD2 agrees at 8 bases. The CDR3 consists of 15 residues. The trim removed 2 bases at V and 4 bases at J, leaving 5 bases unmatched. CDR1 SGHAT and CDR2 FQDESV come from the germline V gene (reference sequence). As DNA, the CDR3 is TGTGCCAGCAGCTTACGGGGGGGCCGATCAGATACGCAGTATTTT. Its translation: CASSLRGGRSDTQYF.